These T cell receptor beta chains were read from a single sample in a study of neurological immune-mediated disorders. Each CDR3 protein gets one entry after TCRdb re-called the 5' RACE reads with MiXCR. The table shows roughly 39,000 distinct CDR3 sequences, with roughly 4.8% occurring only once. Source material: CD4+ T cells from blood. The source is a man aged 18 to 35 in good health. Each CDR3 is given with its conserved first and last residue. The D gene is left open where the match is weak. The size entry is marked missing in some rows and otherwise reads once, few, many or a size class.

clone size | J gene | V gene | D gene | CDR3 DNA | CDR3 protein
many | TRBJ2-7 | TRBV20-1 | TRBD1 | TGCAGTGCTACTCAGGGGGCAGGCGGGCACGAGCAGTACTTC | CSATQGAGGHEQYF
many | TRBJ2-4 | TRBV20-1 | NA | TGCAGTGCTAGAGATCCTACGTCTGGGGACATTCAGTACTTC | CSARDPTSGDIQYF
NA | TRBJ2-1 | TRBV20-1 | NA | TGCAGTGCTCCAACAGCCTACAATGAGCAGTTCTTC | CSAPTAYNEQFF
many | TRBJ2-7 | TRBV6-5 | NA | TGTGCCAGCAGTTCCCAGGGATACGAGCAGTACTTC | CASSSQGYEQYF
many | TRBJ1-4 | TRBV6-5 | TRBD1 | TGTGCCAGCGGGACAGGGCACGAAAAACTGTTTTTT | CASGTGHEKLFF
many | TRBJ2-5 | TRBV5-1 | NA | TGCGCCAGCAGCACAGGACAGACCAGAGAGACCCAGTACTTC | CASSTGQTRETQYF
many | TRBJ2-7 | TRBV20-1 | TRBD1 | TGCAGTGCCCTCGGGACAGGAACCTACGAGCAGTACTTC | CSALGTGTYEQYF
many | TRBJ2-3 | TRBV12-3/TRBV12-4 | TRBD2 | TGTGCCAGCAGTTCCGAGACTAGCCGTTTCACAGATACGCAGTATTTT | CASSSETSRFTDTQYF
many | TRBJ2-3 | TRBV6-2/TRBV6-3 | TRBD2 | TGTGCCAGCAGCCCGACGCCCTCCGGGGGGACAGATACGCAGTATTTT | CASSPTPSGGTDTQYF
many | TRBJ1-5 | TRBV12-3/TRBV12-4 | TRBD1 | TGTGCCAGCCGGCAGGGACAGGGGGTGAGTAAGCCCCAGCATTTT | CASRQGQGVSKPQHF
many | TRBJ2-3 | TRBV25-1 | TRBD1 | TGTGCCAGCAGTGCCCCGGGACAGGCCCATCGGCCGCAGTATTTT | CASSAPGQAHRPQYF
many | TRBJ1-5 | TRBV12-3/TRBV12-4 | NA | TGTGCCAGCAGCACAGGGAGGAATCAGCCCCAGCATTTT | CASSTGRNQPQHF
many | TRBJ1-1 | TRBV20-1 | NA | TGCAGTGCTAGAAGGGGTGGTACTGAAGCTTTCTTT | CSARRGGTEAFF
many | TRBJ2-1 | TRBV9 | TRBD2 | TGTGCCAGCAGCAAATCTGCGGGGGGGGACAATGAGCAGTTCTTC | CASSKSAGGDNEQFF
many | TRBJ1-3 | TRBV20-1 | NA | TGCAGTGCTTCCCGCGGGGGGGCCTCTGGAAACACCATATATTTT | CSASRGGASGNTIYF
many | TRBJ1-1 | TRBV27 | NA | TGTGCCAGCAGTTTAACCGTGTGGAACACTGAAGCTTTCTTT | CASSLTVWNTEAFF
many | TRBJ2-2 | TRBV12-3/TRBV12-4 | TRBD2 | TGTGCCAGCAGCCCGCAGTGGAGCGGGGCTCTTGGGGAGCTGTTTTTT | CASSPQWSGALGELFF
many | TRBJ2-2 | TRBV9 | NA | TGTGCCAGCAGGGTAGGGGGGGCCACCGGGGAGCTGTTTTTT | CASRVGGATGELFF
many | TRBJ2-2 | TRBV9 | TRBD2 | TGTGCCAGCAGCGGCACGGAAGGACGAGGACTAGCGGGGAACACCGGGGAGCTGTTTTTT | CASSGTEGRGLAGNTGELFF
many | TRBJ2-1 | TRBV11-3 | NA | TGTGCCAGCAGCTTAGATCAGGGGGGGAGCACCTCTTACAATGAGCAGTTCTTC | CASSLDQGGSTSYNEQFF
many | TRBJ1-5 | TRBV6-5 | TRBD1 | TGTGCCAGCGGGACAGTTAGCAATCAGCCCCAGCATTTT | CASGTVSNQPQHF
many | TRBJ2-3 | TRBV15 | NA | TGTGCCACCAGCAGTACCCCGACCACCACAGATACGCAGTATTTT | CATSSTPTTTDTQYF
many | TRBJ1-5 | TRBV10-3 | TRBD1 | TGTGCCATCAGTGCCGACAGGGGTAATCAGCAGCCCCAGCATTTT | CAISADRGNQQPQHF
many | TRBJ2-7 | TRBV6-2/TRBV6-3 | NA | TGTGCCAGCAGTACCATACGGACAGGGAGGGAAAGCGAGCAGTACTTC | CASSTIRTGRESEQYF
many | TRBJ2-1 | TRBV20-1 | TRBD1 | TGCAGTGCTATAAAGCCGCTTATCTGGACAGGGAACACTTTTAACAATGAGCAGTTCTTC | CSAIKPLIWTGNTFNNEQFF
many | TRBJ1-2 | TRBV5-1 | TRBD1 | TGCGCCAGCAGCGGGGACAGTTATGGCTACACCTTC | CASSGDSYGYTF
few | TRBJ2-1 | TRBV4-2 | NA | TGTGCCAGCAGCCAAGCACGCGTTTCGGTTCTCGGGCAGTTCTTC | CASSQARVSVLGQFF
many | TRBJ1-6 | TRBV10-3 | NA | TGTGCCATCAGTGAAGCCGGACCGCTCAATTCACCCCTCCACTTT | CAISEAGPLNSPLHF
many | TRBJ1-1 | TRBV12-3/TRBV12-4 | NA | TGTGCCAGCAGCGCGCGGGAGGGTATGCACACTGAAGCTTTCTTT | CASSAREGMHTEAFF
many | TRBJ1-2 | TRBV20-1 | NA | TGCAGTGCTAGAGATGGGCTTAACTATGGCTACACCTTC | CSARDGLNYGYTF
many | TRBJ1-2 | TRBV20-1 | NA | TGCAGTGCTAGTGGGACTACAGCTAACTATGGCTACACCTTC | CSASGTTANYGYTF
many | TRBJ1-2 | TRBV20-1 | TRBD1 | TGCAGTGCTCCTGGACAGGGGATAGTTGGCTACACCTTC | CSAPGQGIVGYTF
many | TRBJ1-2 | TRBV14 | NA | TGTGCCAGCAGCCCCCGTAACGGGGGAGAAGGCTACACCTTC | CASSPRNGGEGYTF
many | TRBJ1-2 | TRBV4-2 | NA | TGTGCCAGCACCGACCTCTGGCAACCAGCCTATGGCTACACCTTC | CASTDLWQPAYGYTF
many | TRBJ2-2 | TRBV5-1 | NA | TGCGCCAGCAGCTTGACGGCGGGGCAGATCACCGGGGAGCTGTTTTTT | CASSLTAGQITGELFF
many | TRBJ1-5 | TRBV11-2 | NA | TGTGCCAGCAGCTTAGAGTTTAGCAATCAGCCCCAGCATTTT | CASSLEFSNQPQHF
many | TRBJ2-2 | TRBV7-7 | TRBD1 | TGTGCTAGCAGCTCGACAGGGACGGGCACCGGGGAGCTGTTTTTT | CASSSTGTGTGELFF
many | TRBJ2-3 | TRBV6-6 | TRBD2 | TGTGCCAGCAGGCGCCGACTAGCGGGGGGCACAGATACGCAGTATTTT | CASRRRLAGGTDTQYF
many | TRBJ2-5 | TRBV25-1 | TRBD1 | TGTGCCAGCAGTGAATCGGGACAGGGTCCTCGGGAGACCCAGTACTTC | CASSESGQGPRETQYF
many | TRBJ2-3 | TRBV19 | TRBD1 | TGTGCCAGTTCCCGCAGGGACAGAAGAGATACGCAGTATTTT | CASSRRDRRDTQYF
many | TRBJ2-6 | TRBV27 | NA | TGTGCCAGCTGCTTTATTCAGGATTCCGGGGCCAACGTCCTGACTTTC | CASCFIQDSGANVLTF
many | TRBJ1-1 | TRBV5-1 | TRBD1 | TGCGCCAGCAGCCCGGGACAGGGATTAAGGACGAACACTGAAGCTTTCTTT | CASSPGQGLRTNTEAFF
many | TRBJ1-1 | TRBV20-1 | TRBD1 | TGCAGTGCTCCCCGGACAGGGATTATCACTGAAGCTTTCTTT | CSAPRTGIITEAFF
many | TRBJ2-7 | TRBV7-6 | NA | TGTGCCAGCAGCTTAGTTGAGGGCCACGAGCAGTACTTC | CASSLVEGHEQYF
NA | TRBJ2-2 | TRBV20-1 | NA | TGCAGTGCTAGTTCCTCGGCAAGCACCGGGGAGCTGTTTTTT | CSASSSASTGELFF
many | TRBJ2-1 | TRBV11-1 | TRBD1 | TGTGCCAGCAGCCCCCGGACAGGGGCCTACAATGAGCAGTTCTTC | CASSPRTGAYNEQFF
many | TRBJ2-3 | TRBV6-5 | NA | TGTGCCAGCAGTTACTCCGGGATGCCGGAAGATACGCAGTATTTT | CASSYSGMPEDTQYF
many | TRBJ2-7 | TRBV20-1 | NA | TGCAGTGCTAGATCCACTTCTTCGGGGGAGCAGTACTTC | CSARSTSSGEQYF
many | TRBJ2-7 | TRBV5-8 | NA | TGTGCCAGCAGCTTACAGGGTTTCGACTACGAGCAGTACTTC | CASSLQGFDYEQYF
many | TRBJ2-1 | TRBV29-1 | TRBD1 | TGCAGCGTTGACCGGGACAGGGATGAGCAGTTCTTC | CSVDRDRDEQFF
many | TRBJ2-1 | TRBV7-8 | NA | TGTGCCAGCAGCCCCAGGGCGCTTGGCAATGAGCAGTTCTTC | CASSPRALGNEQFF
many | TRBJ1-5 | TRBV20-1 | NA | TGCAGTGCCAGCCCCCATAGCAATCAGCCCCAGCATTTT | CSASPHSNQPQHF
many | TRBJ1-3 | TRBV5-1 | NA | TGCGCCAGCAGCTTGACGGGGCTGCGAGGAAACACCATATATTTT | CASSLTGLRGNTIYF